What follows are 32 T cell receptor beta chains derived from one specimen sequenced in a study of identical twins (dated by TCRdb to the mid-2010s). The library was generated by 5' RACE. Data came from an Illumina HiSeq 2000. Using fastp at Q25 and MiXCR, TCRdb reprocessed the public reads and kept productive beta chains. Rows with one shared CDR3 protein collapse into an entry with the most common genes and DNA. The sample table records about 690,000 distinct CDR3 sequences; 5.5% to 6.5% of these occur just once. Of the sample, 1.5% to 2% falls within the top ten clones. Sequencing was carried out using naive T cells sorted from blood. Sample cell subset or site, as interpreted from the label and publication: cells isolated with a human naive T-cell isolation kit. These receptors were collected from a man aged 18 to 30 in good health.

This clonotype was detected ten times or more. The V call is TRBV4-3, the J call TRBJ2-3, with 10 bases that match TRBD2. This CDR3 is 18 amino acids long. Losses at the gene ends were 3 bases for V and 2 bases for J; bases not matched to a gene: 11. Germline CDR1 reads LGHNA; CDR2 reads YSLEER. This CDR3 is CASSQAAIAGGHTDTQYF. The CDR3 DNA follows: TGCGCCAGCAGCCAGGCAGCAATAGCGGGAGGCCACACAGATACGCAGTATTTT.

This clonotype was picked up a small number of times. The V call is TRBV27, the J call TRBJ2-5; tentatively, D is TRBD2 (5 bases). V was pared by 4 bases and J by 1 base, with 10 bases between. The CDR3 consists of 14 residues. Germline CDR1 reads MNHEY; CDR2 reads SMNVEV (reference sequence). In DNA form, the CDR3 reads TGTGCCAGCAGTTCCGACTATTCCCAAGAGACCCAGTACTTC. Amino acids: CASSSDYSQETQYF.

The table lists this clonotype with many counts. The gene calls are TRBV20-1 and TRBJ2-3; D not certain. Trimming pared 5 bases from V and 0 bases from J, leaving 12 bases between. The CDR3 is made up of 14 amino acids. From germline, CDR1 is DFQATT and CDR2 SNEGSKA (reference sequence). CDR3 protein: CSALSQISTDTQYF. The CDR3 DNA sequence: TGCAGTGCTCTTTCCCAAATTAGCACAGATACGCAGTATTTT.

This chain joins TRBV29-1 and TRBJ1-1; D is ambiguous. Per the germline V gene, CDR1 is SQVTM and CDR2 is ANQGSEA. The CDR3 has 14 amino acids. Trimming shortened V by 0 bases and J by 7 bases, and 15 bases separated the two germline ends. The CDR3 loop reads CSVEDPWQDDEAFF. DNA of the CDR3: TGCAGCGTTGAAGATCCTTGGCAGGATGATGAAGCTTTCTTT.

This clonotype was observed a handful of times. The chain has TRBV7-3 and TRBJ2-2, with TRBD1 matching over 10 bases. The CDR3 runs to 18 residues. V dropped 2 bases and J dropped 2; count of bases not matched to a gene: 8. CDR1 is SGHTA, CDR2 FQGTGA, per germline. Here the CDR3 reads CASSLGAGQGVNTGELFF. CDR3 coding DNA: TGTGCCAGCAGCTTAGGGGCAGGACAGGGGGTAAACACCGGGGAGCTGTTTTTT. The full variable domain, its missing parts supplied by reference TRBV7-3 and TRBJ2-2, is GAGVSQTPSNKVTEKGKYVELRCDPISGHTALYWYRQSLGQGPEFLIYFQGTGAADDSGLPNDRFFAVRPEGSVSTLKIQRTERGDSAVYLCASSLGAGQGVNTGELFFGEGSRLTVL.

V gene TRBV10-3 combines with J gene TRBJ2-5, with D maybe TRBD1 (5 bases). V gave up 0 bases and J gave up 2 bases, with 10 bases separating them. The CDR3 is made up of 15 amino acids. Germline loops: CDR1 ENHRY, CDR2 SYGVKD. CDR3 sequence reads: CAISESKAGQETQYF. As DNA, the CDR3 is TGTGCCATCAGTGAGTCGAAGGCAGGGCAAGAGACCCAGTACTTC.

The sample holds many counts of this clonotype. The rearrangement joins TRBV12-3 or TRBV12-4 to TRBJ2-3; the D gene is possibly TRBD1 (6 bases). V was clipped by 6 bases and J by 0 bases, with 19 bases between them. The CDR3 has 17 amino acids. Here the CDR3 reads CASSSTHRARSTDTQYF. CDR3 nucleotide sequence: TGTGCCAGCAGCAGCACCCACAGGGCTCGAAGCACAGATACGCAGTATTTT.

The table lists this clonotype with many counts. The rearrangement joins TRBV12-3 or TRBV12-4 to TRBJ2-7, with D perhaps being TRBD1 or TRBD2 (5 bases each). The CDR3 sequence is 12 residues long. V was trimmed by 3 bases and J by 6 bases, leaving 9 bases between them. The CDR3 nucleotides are TGTGCCAGCAGTTTGGGGGATTCCGAGCAGTACTTC. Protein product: CASSLGDSEQYF.

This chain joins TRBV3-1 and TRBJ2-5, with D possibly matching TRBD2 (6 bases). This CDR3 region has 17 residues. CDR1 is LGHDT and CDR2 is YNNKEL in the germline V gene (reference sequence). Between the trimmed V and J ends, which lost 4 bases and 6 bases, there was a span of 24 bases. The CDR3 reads CASSPKPGLVTGKTQYF. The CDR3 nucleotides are TGTGCCAGCAGCCCAAAACCGGGACTGGTAACAGGAAAGACCCAGTACTTC.

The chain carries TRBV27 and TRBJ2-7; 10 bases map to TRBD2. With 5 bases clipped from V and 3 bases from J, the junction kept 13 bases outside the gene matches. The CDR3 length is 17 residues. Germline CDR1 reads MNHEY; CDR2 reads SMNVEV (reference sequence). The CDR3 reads CASSQLVLAGDLYEQYF. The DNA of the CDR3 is TGTGCCAGCAGTCAACTCGTTCTAGCGGGAGATCTCTACGAGCAGTACTTC.

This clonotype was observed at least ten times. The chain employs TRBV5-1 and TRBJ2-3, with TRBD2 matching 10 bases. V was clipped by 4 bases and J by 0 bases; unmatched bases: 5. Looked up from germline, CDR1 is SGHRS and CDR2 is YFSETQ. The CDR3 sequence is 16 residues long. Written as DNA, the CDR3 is TGCGCCAGCAGCGGTCAGACTAGCGGGAGCACAGATACGCAGTATTTT. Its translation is CASSGQTSGSTDTQYF.

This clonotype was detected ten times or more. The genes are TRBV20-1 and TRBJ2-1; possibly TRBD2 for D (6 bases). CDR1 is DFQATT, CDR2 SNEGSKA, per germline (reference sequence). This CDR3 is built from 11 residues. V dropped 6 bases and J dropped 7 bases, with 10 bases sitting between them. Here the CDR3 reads CSAFSGNEQFF. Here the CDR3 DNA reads TGCAGTGCCTTTAGCGGTAATGAGCAGTTCTTC.

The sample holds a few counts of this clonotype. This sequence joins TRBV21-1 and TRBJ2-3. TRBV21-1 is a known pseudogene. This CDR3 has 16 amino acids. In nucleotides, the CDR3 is TGTGCCAGCAGCATTGACATTGGTAGCAGCACAGATACGCAGTATTTT. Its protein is CASSIDIGSSTDTQYF.

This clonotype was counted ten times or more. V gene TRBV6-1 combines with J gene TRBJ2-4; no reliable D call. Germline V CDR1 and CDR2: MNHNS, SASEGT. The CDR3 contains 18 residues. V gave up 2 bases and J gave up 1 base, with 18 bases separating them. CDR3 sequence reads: CASSETAFGRPAKNIQYF. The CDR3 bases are TGTGCCAGCAGTGAAACGGCATTTGGTCGTCCGGCCAAAAACATTCAGTACTTC.

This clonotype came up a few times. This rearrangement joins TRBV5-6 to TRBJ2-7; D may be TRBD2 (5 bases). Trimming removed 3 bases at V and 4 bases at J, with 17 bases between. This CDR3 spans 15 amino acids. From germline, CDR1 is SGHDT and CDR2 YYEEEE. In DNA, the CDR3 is TGTGCCAGCAGCTCCAGAGGGAAGTTTTCTTACGAGCAGTACGTC. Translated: CASSSRGKFSYEQYV.

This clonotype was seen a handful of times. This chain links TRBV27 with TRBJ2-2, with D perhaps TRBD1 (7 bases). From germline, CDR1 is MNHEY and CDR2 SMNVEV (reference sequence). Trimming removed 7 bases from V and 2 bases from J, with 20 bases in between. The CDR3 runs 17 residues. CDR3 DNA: TGTGCCAGCATCTATAAAGGGGGCGGGGTTAACACCGGGGAGCTGTTTTTT. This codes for CASIYKGGGVNTGELFF.

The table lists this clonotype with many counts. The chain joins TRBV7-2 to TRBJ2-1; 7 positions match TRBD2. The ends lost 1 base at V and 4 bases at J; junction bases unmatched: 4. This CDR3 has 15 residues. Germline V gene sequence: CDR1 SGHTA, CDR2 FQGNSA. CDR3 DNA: TGTGCCAGCAGCTTAGGGCAGGGAGGGTACAATGAGCAGTTCTTC. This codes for CASSLGQGGYNEQFF.

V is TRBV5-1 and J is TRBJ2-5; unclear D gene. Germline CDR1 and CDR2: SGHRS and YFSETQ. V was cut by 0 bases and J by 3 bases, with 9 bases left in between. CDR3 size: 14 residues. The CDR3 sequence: CASSLAWTEETQYF. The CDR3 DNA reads TGCGCCAGCAGCTTGGCCTGGACGGAAGAGACCCAGTACTTC.

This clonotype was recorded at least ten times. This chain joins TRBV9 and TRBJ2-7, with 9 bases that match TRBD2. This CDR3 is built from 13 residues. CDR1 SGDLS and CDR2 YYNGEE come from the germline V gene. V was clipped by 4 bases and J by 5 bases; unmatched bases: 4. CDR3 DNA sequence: TGTGCCAGCAGCATAGCGGGAGCTAACGAGCAGTACTTC. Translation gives CASSIAGANEQYF. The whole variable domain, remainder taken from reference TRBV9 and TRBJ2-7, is DSGVTQTPKHLITATGQRVTLRCSPRSGDLSVYWYQQSLDQGLQFLIQYYNGEERAKGNILERFSAQQFPDLHSELNLSSLELGDSALYFCASSIAGANEQYFGPGTRLTVT.

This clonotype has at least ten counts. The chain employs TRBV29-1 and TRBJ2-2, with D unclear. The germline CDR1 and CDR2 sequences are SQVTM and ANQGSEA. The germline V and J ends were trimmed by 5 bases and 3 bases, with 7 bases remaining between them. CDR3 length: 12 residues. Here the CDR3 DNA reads TGCAGCGTTTCGGTCGACACCGGGGAGCTGTTTTTT. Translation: CSVSVDTGELFF.

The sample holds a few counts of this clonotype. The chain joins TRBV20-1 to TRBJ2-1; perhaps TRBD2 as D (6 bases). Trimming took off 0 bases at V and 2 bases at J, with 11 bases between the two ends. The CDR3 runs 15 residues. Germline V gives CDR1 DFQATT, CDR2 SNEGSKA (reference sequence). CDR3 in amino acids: CSARDPVAAYNEQFF. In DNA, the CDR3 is TGCAGTGCTAGAGATCCGGTAGCGGCCTACAATGAGCAGTTCTTC.

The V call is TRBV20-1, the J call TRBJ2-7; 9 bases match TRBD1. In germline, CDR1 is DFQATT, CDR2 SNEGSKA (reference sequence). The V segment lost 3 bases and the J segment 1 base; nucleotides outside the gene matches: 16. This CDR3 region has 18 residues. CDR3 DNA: TGCAGTGCTAGGGACAGGGGCCCTGGGCGGGGAGGTTCCTACGAGCAGTACTTC. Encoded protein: CSARDRGPGRGGSYEQYF.

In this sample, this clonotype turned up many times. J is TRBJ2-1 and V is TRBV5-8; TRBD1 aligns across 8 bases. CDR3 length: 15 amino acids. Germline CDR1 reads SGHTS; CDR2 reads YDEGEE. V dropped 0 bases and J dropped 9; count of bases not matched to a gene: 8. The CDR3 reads CASSLADQGAIEQFF. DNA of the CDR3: TGTGCCAGCAGCTTGGCCGACCAGGGGGCGATTGAGCAGTTCTTC.

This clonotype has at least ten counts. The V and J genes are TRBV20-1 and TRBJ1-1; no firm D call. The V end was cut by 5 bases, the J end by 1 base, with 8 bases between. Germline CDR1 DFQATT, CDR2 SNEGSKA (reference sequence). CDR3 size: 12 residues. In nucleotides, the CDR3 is TGCAGTGCTCCACGCCGGAACACTGAAGCTTTCTTT. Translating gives CSAPRRNTEAFF.

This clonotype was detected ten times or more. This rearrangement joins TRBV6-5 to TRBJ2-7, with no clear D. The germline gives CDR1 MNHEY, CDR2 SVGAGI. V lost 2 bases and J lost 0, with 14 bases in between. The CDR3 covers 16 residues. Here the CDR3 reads CASSYSLGRISYEQYF. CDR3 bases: TGTGCCAGCAGTTACAGTCTCGGGCGTATCTCCTACGAGCAGTACTTC.

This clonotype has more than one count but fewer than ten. This chain's CDR3 is CASRLGLAIDQETQYF. In DNA, the CDR3 is TGTGCCAGCAGACTAGGACTAGCGATAGATCAAGAGACCCAGTACTTC. This chain links TRBV28 with TRBJ2-5; 9 nucleotides line up with TRBD2. Trimming cost V 6 bases and J 2 bases; bases outside gene matches: 10. The CDR3 extends over 16 amino acids. Germline V gene data show CDR1 as MDHEN and CDR2 as SYDVKM.

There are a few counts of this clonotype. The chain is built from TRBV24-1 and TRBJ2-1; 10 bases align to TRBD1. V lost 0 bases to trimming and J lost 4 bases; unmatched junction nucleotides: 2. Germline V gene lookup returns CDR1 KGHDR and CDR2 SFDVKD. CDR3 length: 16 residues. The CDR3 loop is CATSDLRDRGYNEQFF. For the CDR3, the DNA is TGTGCCACCAGTGATTTGCGGGACAGGGGTTACAATGAGCAGTTCTTC.

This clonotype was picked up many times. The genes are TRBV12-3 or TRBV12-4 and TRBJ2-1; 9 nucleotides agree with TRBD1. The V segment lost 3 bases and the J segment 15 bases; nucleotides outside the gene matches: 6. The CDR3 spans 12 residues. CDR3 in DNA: TGTGCCAGCAGTTTGGTGGGGGACAGGGTGTTCTTC. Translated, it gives CASSLVGDRVFF.

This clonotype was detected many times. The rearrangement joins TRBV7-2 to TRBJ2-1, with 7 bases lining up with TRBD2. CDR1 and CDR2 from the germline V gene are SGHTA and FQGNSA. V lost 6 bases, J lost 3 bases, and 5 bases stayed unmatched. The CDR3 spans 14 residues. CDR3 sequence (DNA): TGTGCCAGCAGGATAGCGGGCAGCTACAATGAGCAGTTCTTC. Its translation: CASRIAGSYNEQFF.

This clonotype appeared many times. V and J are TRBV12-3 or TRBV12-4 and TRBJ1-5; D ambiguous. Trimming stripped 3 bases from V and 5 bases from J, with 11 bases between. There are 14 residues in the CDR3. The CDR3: CASSLRRTHQPQHF. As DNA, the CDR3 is TGTGCCAGCAGTTTGCGTCGGACCCATCAGCCCCAGCATTTT.

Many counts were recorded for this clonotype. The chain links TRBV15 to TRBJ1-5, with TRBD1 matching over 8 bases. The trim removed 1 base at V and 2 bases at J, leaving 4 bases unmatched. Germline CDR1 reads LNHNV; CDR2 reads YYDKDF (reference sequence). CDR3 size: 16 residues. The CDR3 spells CATSRGAGQGNQPQHF. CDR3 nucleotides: TGTGCCACCAGCAGAGGGGCGGGACAGGGCAATCAGCCCCAGCATTTT.

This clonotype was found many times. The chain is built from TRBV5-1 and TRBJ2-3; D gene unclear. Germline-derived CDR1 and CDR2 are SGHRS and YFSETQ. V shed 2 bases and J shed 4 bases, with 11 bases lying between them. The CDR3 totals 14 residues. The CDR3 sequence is CASSLRSGSDTQYF. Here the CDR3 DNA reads TGCGCCAGCAGCTTAAGGAGTGGGTCAGATACGCAGTATTTT.